This T cell receptor (beta chain) was sequenced during a study of blood T cell repertoires in COVID-19. Study-wide context: Acute and convalescent COVID-19 samples came from the United States, Italy and Spain.

Authors' processing steps: Nucleated cell counts were estimated from reference gene primer amplification. Using immunoSEQ multiplex PCR, the repertoire was profiled, and TCRdb retains in-frame clones only, with some absent. The V and J calls and clone size were taken over from that table, and D and trimming were inferred from the DNA. The table shows about 440,000 clones, with about nine tenths occurring only once. Seattle patients were enrolled while actively infected and followed longitudinally. V shed 0 bases, J shed 5 bases, and the junction held 7 bases outside the gene matches. There are 16 residues in the CDR3. From germline, CDR1 is SGHRS and CDR2 YFSETQ.

The chain links TRBV5-1 to TRBJ2-1; 8 bases are a match to TRBD1. Sequenced sample: peripheral blood. The sequence came from a woman between 50 and 59 years old with COVID-19, enrolled during active disease. Here the CDR3 reads CASSLGRTGNHNEQFF. CDR3 DNA: TGCGCCAGCAGCTTGGGCCGGACAGGGAACCACAATGAGCAGTTCTTC.